These 9 T cell receptor beta chains share one sample of origin, sequenced in a study of cytomegalovirus exposure and HLA in healthy donors. PCR primers comprised 60 Vbeta and 13 Jbeta primers. Data came from immunoSEQ multiplex PCR; TCRdb stores just in-frame clones and leaves some out. This sample has 46,000 or so clones, with roughly 60% found just once. Sample: PBMCs. Receptors were obtained from a man in his fifties or sixties in good health and CMV-seropositive.

The genes are TRBV10-3 and TRBJ2-2; 8 nucleotides match TRBD2. The trim removed 11 bases at V and 7 bases at J, leaving 6 bases unmatched. Germline V CDR1 and CDR2: ENHRY, SYGVKD. The CDR3 contains 12 residues. The CDR3, as DNA: TGTGCCGCGGGACTAGTGAGCGGGGAGCTGTTTTTT. This gives the protein CAAGLVSGELFF.

About this clone itself: An end of the junction does not agree with germline; a read error may underlie this. The rearrangement joins TRBV7-6 to TRBJ1-2; D is unresolved. Germline V CDR1 and CDR2: SGHVS, FNYEAQ. The CDR3 has 15 residues. The CDR3 spells CASSSHSGINTGYPF. CDR3 nucleotides: TGTGCCAGCAGCTCGCATTCCGGGATAAATACCGGCTACCCCTTC.

For the CDR3, the DNA is TGTGCCATCAGTGACGGGACCGGGAGGTCCTACGAGCAGTACTTC. It specifies CAISDGTGRSYEQYF. The rearrangement uses TRBV10-3 and TRBJ2-7, with 7 bases fitting TRBD2. The germline CDR1 and CDR2 sequences are ENHRY and SYGVKD. This CDR3 is 15 amino acids long. After removal of 3 bases from V and 1 base from J, the junction contained 6 bases not matched to a gene.

This clone was found a few times. The chain recombines TRBV7-9 with TRBJ2-1; TRBD1 agrees at 8 bases. Losses at the gene ends were 6 bases for V and 8 bases for J; bases not matched to a gene: 3. The germline V gene has CDR1 SEHNR and CDR2 FQNEAQ (reference sequence). This CDR3 is 12 amino acids long. CDR3 DNA: TGTGCCAGCAGACCGGACAGGGATGAGCAGTTCTTC. It is translated as CASRPDRDEQFF. Using reference TRBV7-9 and TRBJ2-1 for the parts outside the CDR3, the full variable domain is DTGVSQNPRHKITKRGQNVTFRCDPISEHNRLYWYRQTLGQGPEFLTYFQNEAQLEKSRLLSDRFSAERPKGSFSTLEIQRTEQGDSAMYLCASRPDRDEQFFGPGTRLTVL.

This rearrangement joins TRBV28 to TRBJ2-3, with 7 bases aligning to TRBD2. The CDR3 extends over 14 amino acids. Germline assignment: CDR1 MDHEN and CDR2 SYDVKM. V trimming: 8 bases; J trimming: 2 bases; junction bases outside the gene matches: 7. CDR3 amino acids: CASVLAEDTDTQYF. CDR3 nucleotides: TGTGCCAGCGTCCTAGCGGAAGACACAGATACGCAGTATTTT.

This chain uses TRBV29-1 with TRBJ1-4; TRBD1 aligns across 9 bases. The CDR3 extends over 15 amino acids. Trimming took 7 bases from V and 1 from J; bases not matched to a gene: 7. Germline lookup yields CDR1 SQVTM and CDR2 ANQGSEA. The DNA of the CDR3 is TGCAGCGCAAGGACAGGGGAGTTAACTAATGAAAAACTGTTTTTT. Amino acids: CSARTGELTNEKLFF. The complete variable domain, with remaining parts taken from reference TRBV29-1 and TRBJ1-4, reads SAVISQKPSRDICQRGTSLTIQCQVDSQVTMMFWYRQQPGQSLTLIATANQGSEATYESGFVIDKFPISRPNLTFSTLTVSNMSPEDSSIYLCSARTGELTNEKLFFGSGTQLSVL.

This chain connects TRBV5-1 to TRBJ2-4, with TRBD1 matching 7 bases. The CDR3 has 14 residues. Germline CDR1 SGHRS, CDR2 YFSETQ. V shed 4 bases, J shed 7 bases, and the junction held 8 bases outside the gene matches. The CDR3, as DNA: TGCGCCAGCAGCCTGACAGGGTCGGGTAACATTCAGTACTTC. Its translation is CASSLTGSGNIQYF.

The chain uses TRBV6-5 and TRBJ2-2, with no clear D. Germline V lookup: CDR1 MNHEY, CDR2 SVGAGI. CDR3 length equals 14 residues. The V gene lost 6 bases and the J gene lost 6 bases, with 14 bases spanning the gap. Written as DNA, the CDR3 is TGTGCCAGCAGGGTCGGCGGTCTCTCCGGGGAGCTGTTTTTT. Its protein product is CASRVGGLSGELFF.

The chain couples TRBV7-2 to TRBJ1-4; possibly TRBD1 for D (6 bases). Germline V lookup: CDR1 SGHTA, CDR2 FQGNSA. The V gene lost 5 bases and the J gene lost 7 bases, with 14 bases spanning the gap. The CDR3 extends over 14 amino acids. The CDR3 region is CASSATTGFEKLFF. DNA for the CDR3: TGTGCCAGCAGCGCGACCACAGGGTTTGAAAAACTGTTTTTT.